Sequencing of this T cell receptor beta chain was carried out in a study of T cell responses to AZD1222 COVID-19 vaccine. About the research overall: Recipients boosted at about 4 weeks or about 12 weeks are pooled. Overall study results and limits: Unmutated variant regions are reportedly the target of nearly half of TCRs that are spike-specific. Repertoire samples came only from after the peak T cell response. Mostly white British, mostly female donors; authors suggested clonal diversity may be underestimated.

In this sample, this clone turned up once. Antigen specificity is unknown. V was shortened by 3 bases and J by 2 bases, with 11 bases between the two germline ends. The CDR3 runs 14 residues. CDR1 SGDLS and CDR2 YYNGEE come from the germline V gene. Libraries were prepared by immunoSEQ multiplex PCR; TCRdb keeps only in-frame clonotypes and omits some of them. The table includes some 130,000 clones, 85% to 95% detected once. The sample was peripheral blood, taken on day 0 of AZD1222 vaccination. The chain combines TRBV9 with TRBJ2-5, with D possibly being TRBD2 (5 bases). This receptor was obtained from an adult in good health. CDR3 sequence reads: CASSGRTLQETQYF. The CDR3, as DNA: TGTGCCAGCAGCGGACGGACTCTACAAGAGACCCAGTACTTC.